These 16 T cell receptor beta chains came from one sample sequenced in a study of T cell changes during pregnancy in multiple sclerosis. Assay: immunoSEQ multiplex PCR; the TCRdb copy retains only in-frame clones and omits some. The table records over 100,000 clones, about 94% of them present only once. This specimen was peripheral blood, taken in the third trimester of pregnancy. The receptors were sampled from a female donor with multiple sclerosis, enrolled in a pregnancy study.

The chain uses TRBV7-9 and TRBJ2-5, with 14 bases lining up with TRBD2. The CDR3 runs 16 residues. Germline V CDR1 and CDR2: SEHNR, FQNEAQ (reference sequence). V lost 5 bases to trimming and J lost 1 base; unmatched junction nucleotides: 3. CDR3 coding DNA: TGTGCCAGCAGCGGCGGGACTAGCGGGAGCCAAGAGACCCAGTACTTC. Translating gives CASSGGTSGSQETQYF.

This sequence joins TRBV13 and TRBJ2-5; weak D call: TRBD2 (6 bases). Germline V gene lookup returns CDR1 PRHDT and CDR2 FYEKMQ (reference sequence). This CDR3 is 12 amino acids long. V shed 2 bases and J shed 10 bases, with 11 bases lying between them. CDR3: CASSLMRGGQYF. CDR3 nucleotides: TGTGCCAGCAGCTTAATGCGGGGAGGCCAGTACTTC.

The V call is TRBV6-5, the J call TRBJ2-5, with unresolved D. Trimming left V 1 base short and J 2 bases short, with 5 bases between. In germline, CDR1 is MNHEY, CDR2 SVGAGI. The CDR3 runs to 13 residues. This chain's CDR3 is CASSYFSQETQYF. The DNA for the CDR3 is TGTGCCAGCAGTTACTTTTCACAAGAGACCCAGTACTTC.

This clone has just one count. The V and J genes are TRBV7-2 and TRBJ2-5; D is unclear. This CDR3 spans 13 amino acids. The germline V and J ends were trimmed by 4 bases and 0 bases, with 6 bases remaining between them. CDR1 and CDR2 (germline): SGHTA, FQGNSA. CDR3 DNA sequence: TGTGCCAGCAGCTGGAGAAACCAAGAGACCCAGTACTTC. Translated, it gives CASSWRNQETQYF.

The chain uses TRBV5-5 and TRBJ1-5, with D unresolved. V lost 4 bases to trimming and J lost 1 base, with 18 bases between them. The CDR3 length is 17 residues. Germline values: CDR1 SGHKS, CDR2 YYEKEE (reference sequence). CDR3 in DNA: TGTGCCAGCAGCCTATCCTACAGTCTCCGAAGCAATCAGCCCCAGCATTTT. It is translated as CASSLSYSLRSNQPQHF.

Comments on this clone: The same CDR3 can be traced to other DNA sequences in this sample. V and J are TRBV5-1 and TRBJ2-3, with a possible D match to TRBD1 (6 bases). Trimming removed 4 bases from V and 4 bases from J, with 10 bases in between. The CDR3 consists of 13 residues. Germline-derived CDR1 and CDR2 are SGHRS and YFSETQ. The CDR3 DNA sequence: TGCGCCAGCAGCCTCAGGGGCCCAGATACGCAGTATTTT. Amino acid sequence: CASSLRGPDTQYF. Complete variable domain (other parts from reference TRBV5-1 and TRBJ2-3): KAGVTQTPRYLIKTRGQQVTLSCSPISGHRSVSWYQQTPGQGLQFLFEYFSETQRNKGNFPGRFSGRQFSNSRSEMNVSTLELGDSALYLCASSLRGPDTQYFGPGTRLTVL.

This clone was recorded once. The chain employs TRBV7-8 and TRBJ1-3; the match to TRBD1 covers 7 bases. After removal of 5 bases from V and 2 bases from J, the junction contained 9 bases not matched to a gene. The CDR3 has 16 amino acids. Germline V gives CDR1 SGHVS, CDR2 FQNEAQ. CDR3 residues: CASSARDRGPGNTIYF. CDR3 nucleotides: TGTGCCAGCAGCGCCCGGGACAGAGGGCCTGGAAACACCATATATTTT.

This clone was recorded only once. The J gene is TRBJ2-3, the V gene TRBV2; D is possibly TRBD1 (5 bases). Germline assignment: CDR1 SNHLY and CDR2 FYNNEI. V was clipped by 1 base and J by 2 bases, with 10 bases between them. The CDR3 length is 15 residues. This CDR3 is CASSEEGVITDTQYF. The DNA for the CDR3 is TGTGCCAGCAGTGAAGAAGGGGTGATCACAGATACGCAGTATTTT.

The chain's CDR3 is CSVYGGADTEAFF. As DNA, the CDR3 is TGCAGCGTTTACGGGGGGGCGGACACTGAAGCTTTCTTT. This sequence joins TRBV29-1 and TRBJ1-1, with D possibly being TRBD1 (6 bases). This CDR3 comprises 13 residues. Germline assignment: CDR1 SQVTM and CDR2 ANQGSEA. The V gene lost 5 bases and the J gene lost 3 bases, with 13 bases spanning the gap.

The chain employs TRBV11-2 and TRBJ2-7, with no clear D. CDR3 length: 15 residues. V was trimmed by 0 bases and J by 3 bases, leaving 12 bases between them. Germline V gene sequence: CDR1 SGHAT, CDR2 FQNNGV. DNA for the CDR3: TGTGCCAGCAGCTTAGATCTGCAGGCAGGCTACGAGCAGTACTTC. Its translation is CASSLDLQAGYEQYF.

The V gene is TRBV29-1, the J gene TRBJ1-1; D remains ambiguous. This CDR3 contains 14 residues. Between the trimmed V and J ends, which lost 6 bases and 2 bases, there was a span of 16 bases. Germline values: CDR1 SQVTM, CDR2 ANQGSEA. CDR3 DNA: TGCAGCGTAGCCCTAAGAGGGAGAAACACTGAAGCTTTCTTT. The encoded protein is CSVALRGRNTEAFF.

This clone occurred once. The chain carries TRBV28 and TRBJ1-5, with D possibly TRBD1 on 6 matching bases. Trimming removed 10 bases from V and 4 bases from J, with 14 bases in between. The CDR3 covers 13 residues. The germline V gene has CDR1 MDHEN and CDR2 SYDVKM. CDR3 amino acids: CATGRGRNQPQHF. The CDR3 nucleotides read TGTGCCACCGGCAGGGGCAGGAATCAGCCCCAGCATTTT.

V usage is TRBV30 and J usage is TRBJ2-2; D is possibly TRBD1 (5 bases). V lost 2 bases, J lost 6 bases, and 7 bases lay in between. The CDR3 contains 12 residues. CDR1 and CDR2 from the germline V gene are GTSNPN and SVGIG (reference sequence). CDR3 region: CAWSPRAGELFF. CDR3 in DNA: TGTGCCTGGAGTCCCAGGGCCGGGGAGCTGTTTTTT. The variable domain in full, completed from reference TRBV30 and TRBJ2-2, reads SQTIHQWPATLVQPVGSPLSLECTVEGTSNPNLYWYRQAAGRGLQLLFYSVGIGQISSEVPQNLSASRPQDRQFILSSKKLLLSDSGFYLCAWSPRAGELFFGEGSRLTVL.

The chain has TRBV9 and TRBJ1-2; D gene unclear. This CDR3 has 15 amino acids. Germline-derived CDR1 and CDR2 are SGDLS and YYNGEE. The V end was cut by 0 bases, the J end by 4 bases, with 13 bases between. CDR3 loop: CASSVGGTRSYGYTF. For the CDR3, the DNA is TGTGCCAGCAGCGTAGGAGGCACCCGTTCCTATGGCTACACCTTC. Full variable domain (outside the CDR3, taken from reference TRBV9 and TRBJ1-2): DSGVTQTPKHLITATGQRVTLRCSPRSGDLSVYWYQQSLDQGLQFLIQYYNGEERAKGNILERFSAQQFPDLHSELNLSSLELGDSALYFCASSVGGTRSYGYTFGSGTRLTVV.

This chain uses TRBV4-1 with TRBJ2-7, with 9 bases aligning to TRBD1. The CDR3 sequence is 15 residues long. Germline values: CDR1 MGHRA, CDR2 YSYEKL. The ends lost 4 bases at V and 6 bases at J; junction bases unmatched: 10. CDR3 sequence (DNA): TGCGCCAGCAGCCGAACCGGGACAGGGTCGTTCGAGCAGTACTTC. This sequence encodes CASSRTGTGSFEQYF.

The J gene is TRBJ2-4, the V gene TRBV27, with D possibly being TRBD2 (5 bases). V was cut by 5 bases and J by 2 bases, with 16 bases left in between. Germline V gene lookup returns CDR1 MNHEY and CDR2 SMNVEV (reference sequence). The CDR3 extends over 16 amino acids. The CDR3 spells CASSPHTRATKNIQYF. CDR3 bases: TGTGCCAGCAGTCCTCACACTAGGGCGACCAAAAACATTCAGTACTTC.